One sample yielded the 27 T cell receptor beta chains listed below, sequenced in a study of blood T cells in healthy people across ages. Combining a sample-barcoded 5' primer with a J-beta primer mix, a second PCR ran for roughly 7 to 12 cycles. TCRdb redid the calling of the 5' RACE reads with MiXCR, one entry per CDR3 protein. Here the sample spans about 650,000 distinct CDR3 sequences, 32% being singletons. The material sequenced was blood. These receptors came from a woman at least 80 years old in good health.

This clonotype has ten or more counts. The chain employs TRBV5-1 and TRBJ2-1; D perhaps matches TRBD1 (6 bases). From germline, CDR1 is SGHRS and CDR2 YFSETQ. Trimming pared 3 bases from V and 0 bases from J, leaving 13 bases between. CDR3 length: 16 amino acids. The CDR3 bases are TGCGCCAGCAGCTCGTGGACAGCGAGCTCCTACAATGAGCAGTTCTTC. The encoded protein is CASSSWTASSYNEQFF.

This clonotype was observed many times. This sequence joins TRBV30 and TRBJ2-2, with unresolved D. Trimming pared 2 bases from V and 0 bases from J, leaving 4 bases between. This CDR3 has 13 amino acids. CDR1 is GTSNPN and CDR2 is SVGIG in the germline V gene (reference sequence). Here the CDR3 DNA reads TGTGCCTGGAGTATAGCGAACACCGGGGAGCTGTTTTTT. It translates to CAWSIANTGELFF.

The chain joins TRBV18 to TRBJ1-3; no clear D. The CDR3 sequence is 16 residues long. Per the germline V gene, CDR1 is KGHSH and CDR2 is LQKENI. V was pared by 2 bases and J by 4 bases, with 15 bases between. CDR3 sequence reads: CASSPSRNRGGNTIYF. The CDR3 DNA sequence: TGTGCCAGCTCACCATCGAGGAATCGGGGAGGAAACACCATATATTTT.

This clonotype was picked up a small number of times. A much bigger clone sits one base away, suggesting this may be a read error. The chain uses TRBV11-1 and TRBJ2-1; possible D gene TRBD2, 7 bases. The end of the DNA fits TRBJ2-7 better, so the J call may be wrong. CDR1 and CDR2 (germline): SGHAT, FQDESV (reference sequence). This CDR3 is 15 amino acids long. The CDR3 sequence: CASSARGAPYNEQYF. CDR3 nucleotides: TGTGCCAGCAGCGCCCGGGGGGCCCCCTACAATGAGCAGTACTTC.

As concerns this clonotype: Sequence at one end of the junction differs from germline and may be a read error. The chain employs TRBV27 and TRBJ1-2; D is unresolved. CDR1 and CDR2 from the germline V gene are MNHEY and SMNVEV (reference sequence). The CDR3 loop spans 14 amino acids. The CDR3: CASSLRRAPTGRAF. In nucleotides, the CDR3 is TGTGCCAGCAGTTTACGAAGGGCGCCGACGGGGAGGGCCTTC.

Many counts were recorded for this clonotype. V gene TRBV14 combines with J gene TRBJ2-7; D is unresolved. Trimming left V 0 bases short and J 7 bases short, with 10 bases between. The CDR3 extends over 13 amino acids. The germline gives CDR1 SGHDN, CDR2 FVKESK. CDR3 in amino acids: CASSQDLVEEQYF. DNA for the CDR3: TGTGCCAGCAGCCAAGATCTGGTTGAAGAGCAGTACTTC.

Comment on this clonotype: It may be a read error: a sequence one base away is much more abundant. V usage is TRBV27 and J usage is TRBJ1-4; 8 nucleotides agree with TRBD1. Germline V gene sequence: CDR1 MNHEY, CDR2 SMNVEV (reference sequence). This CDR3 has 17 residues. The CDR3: CASSLNRGMATNEKRFF. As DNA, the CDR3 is TGTGCCAGCAGTTTGAACAGGGGGATGGCAACTAATGAAAAACGGTTTTTT.

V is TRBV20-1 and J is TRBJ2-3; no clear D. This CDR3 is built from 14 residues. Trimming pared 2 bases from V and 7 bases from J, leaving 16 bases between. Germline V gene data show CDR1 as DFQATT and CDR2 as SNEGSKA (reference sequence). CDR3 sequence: CSARSPPQTNTQYF. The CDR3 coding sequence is TGCAGTGCTAGATCCCCCCCCCAAACGAATACGCAGTATTTT.

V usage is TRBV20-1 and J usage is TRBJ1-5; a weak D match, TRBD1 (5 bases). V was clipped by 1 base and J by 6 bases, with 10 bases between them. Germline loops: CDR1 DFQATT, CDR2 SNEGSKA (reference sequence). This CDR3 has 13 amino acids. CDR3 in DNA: TGCAGTGCTAGAGGAGCCGGGGGTCAGCCCCAGCATTTT. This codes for CSARGAGGQPQHF.

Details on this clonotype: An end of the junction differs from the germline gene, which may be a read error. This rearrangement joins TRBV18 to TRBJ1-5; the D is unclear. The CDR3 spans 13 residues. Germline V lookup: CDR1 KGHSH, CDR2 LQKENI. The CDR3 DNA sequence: TGTGCCATCTCACAACTTAGCAATCAGCCCCAGCATTTT. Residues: CAISQLSNQPQHF.

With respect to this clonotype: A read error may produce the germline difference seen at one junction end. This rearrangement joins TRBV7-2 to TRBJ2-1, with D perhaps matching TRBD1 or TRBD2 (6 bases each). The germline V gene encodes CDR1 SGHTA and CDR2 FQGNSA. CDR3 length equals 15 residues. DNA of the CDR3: TGTGTCAGCAGCTTAGCCCGACTAGGGGGGAATGAGCAATTCTTC. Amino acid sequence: CVSSLARLGGNEQFF.

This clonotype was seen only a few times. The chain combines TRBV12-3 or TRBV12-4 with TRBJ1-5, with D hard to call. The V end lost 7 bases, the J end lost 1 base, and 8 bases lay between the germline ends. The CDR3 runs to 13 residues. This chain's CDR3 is CASTLTSNQPQHF. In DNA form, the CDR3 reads TGTGCCAGCACCCTGACGAGCAATCAGCCCCAGCATTTT.

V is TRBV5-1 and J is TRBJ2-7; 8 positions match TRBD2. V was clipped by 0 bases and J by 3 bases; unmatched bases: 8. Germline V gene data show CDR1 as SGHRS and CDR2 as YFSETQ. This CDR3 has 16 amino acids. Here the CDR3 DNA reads TGCGCCAGCAGCTTGGGTGGATTAGCGGGATTCTACGAGCAGTACTTC. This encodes CASSLGGLAGFYEQYF.

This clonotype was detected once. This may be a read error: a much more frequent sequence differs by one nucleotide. The CDR3 loop reads CATREQGFADEQYF. CDR3 sequence (DNA): TGTGCCACCAGGGAACAGGGGTTTGCAGATGAGCAGTACTTC. The chain is built from TRBV24-1 and TRBJ2-7; 7 bases match TRBD1. CDR3 length: 14 amino acids. Germline V lookup: CDR1 KGHDR, CDR2 SFDVKD. After removal of 7 bases from V and 7 bases from J, the junction contained 12 bases not matched to a gene.

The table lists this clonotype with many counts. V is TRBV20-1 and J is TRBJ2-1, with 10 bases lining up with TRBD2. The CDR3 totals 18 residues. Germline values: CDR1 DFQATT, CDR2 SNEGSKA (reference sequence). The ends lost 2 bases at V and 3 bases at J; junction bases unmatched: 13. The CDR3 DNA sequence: TGCAGTGCTAGAATTTTCAGCGGGGGGGTAACCCTCTACAATGAGCAGTTCTTC. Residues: CSARIFSGGVTLYNEQFF.

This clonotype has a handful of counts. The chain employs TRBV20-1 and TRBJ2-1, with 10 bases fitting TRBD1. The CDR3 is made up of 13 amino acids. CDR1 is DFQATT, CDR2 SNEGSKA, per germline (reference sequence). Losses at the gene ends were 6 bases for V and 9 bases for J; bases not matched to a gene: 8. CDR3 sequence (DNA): TGCAGTGCCGGACAGGGGGGCATCGGTGAGCAGTTCTTC. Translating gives CSAGQGGIGEQFF.

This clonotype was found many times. CDR3 coding DNA: TGTGCCAGCAGCCAGCCGGGGGGTTTGGAGACCCAGTACTTC. The encoded protein is CASSQPGGLETQYF. The rearrangement uses TRBV3-1 and TRBJ2-5; TRBD2 matches 7 bases. V lost 3 bases, J lost 5 bases, and 6 bases stayed unmatched. The CDR3 runs to 14 residues. CDR1 and CDR2 (germline): LGHDT, YNNKEL (reference sequence).

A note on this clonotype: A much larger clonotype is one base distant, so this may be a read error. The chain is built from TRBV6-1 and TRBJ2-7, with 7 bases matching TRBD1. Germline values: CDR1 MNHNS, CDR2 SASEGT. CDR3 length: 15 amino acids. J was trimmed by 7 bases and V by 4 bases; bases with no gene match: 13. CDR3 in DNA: TGTGCCAGCAGTGGCGGACAGGCAACCTACAATGAGCAGTACTTC. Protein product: CASSGGQATYNEQYF.

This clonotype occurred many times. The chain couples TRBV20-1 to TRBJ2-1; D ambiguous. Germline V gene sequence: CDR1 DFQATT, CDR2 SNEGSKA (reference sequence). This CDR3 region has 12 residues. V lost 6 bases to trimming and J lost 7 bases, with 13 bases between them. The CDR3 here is CSASGSGNEQFF. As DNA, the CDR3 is TGCAGTGCAAGTGGATCTGGGAATGAGCAGTTCTTC.

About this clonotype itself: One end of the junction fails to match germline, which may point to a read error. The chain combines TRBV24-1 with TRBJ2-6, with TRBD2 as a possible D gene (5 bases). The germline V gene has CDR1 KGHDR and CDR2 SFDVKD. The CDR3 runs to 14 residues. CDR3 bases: TGTGCCACCAGTTCGAGGGTAACGGCCAACGTCCGGACTTTC. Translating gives CATSSRVTANVRTF.

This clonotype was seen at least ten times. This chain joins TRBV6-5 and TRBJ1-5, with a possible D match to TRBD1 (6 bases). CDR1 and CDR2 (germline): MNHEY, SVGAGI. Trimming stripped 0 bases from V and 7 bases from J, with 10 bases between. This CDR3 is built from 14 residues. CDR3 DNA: TGTGCCAGCAGTTACTCCAGGGGTGGCCAGCCCCAGCATTTT. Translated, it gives CASSYSRGGQPQHF.

CDR3 sequence: CASSYSSGRSDTQYF. CDR3 DNA: TGTGCCAGCAGTTACTCGAGCGGGAGGTCAGATACGCAGTATTTT. This chain links TRBV6-6 with TRBJ2-3, with TRBD2 matching over 9 bases. With 0 bases clipped from V and 4 bases from J, the junction kept 2 bases outside the gene matches. The CDR3 has 15 amino acids. CDR1 and CDR2 from the germline V gene are MNHNY and SVGAGI (reference sequence).

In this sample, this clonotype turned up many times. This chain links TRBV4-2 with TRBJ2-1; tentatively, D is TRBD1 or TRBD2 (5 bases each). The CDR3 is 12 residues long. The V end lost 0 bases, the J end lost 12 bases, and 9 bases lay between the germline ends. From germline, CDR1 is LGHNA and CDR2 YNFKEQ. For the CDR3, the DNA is TGTGCCAGCAGCCAAGATATGAGGGGGCAGTTCTTC. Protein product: CASSQDMRGQFF.

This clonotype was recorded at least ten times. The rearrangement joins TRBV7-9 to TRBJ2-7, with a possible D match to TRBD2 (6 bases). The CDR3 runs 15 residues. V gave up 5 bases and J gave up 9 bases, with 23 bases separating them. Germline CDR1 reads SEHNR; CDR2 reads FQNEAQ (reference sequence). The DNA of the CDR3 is TGTGCCAGCAGCCTAAGTAGTGCGGGATTCTTCGGGCAGTACTTC. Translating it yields CASSLSSAGFFGQYF.

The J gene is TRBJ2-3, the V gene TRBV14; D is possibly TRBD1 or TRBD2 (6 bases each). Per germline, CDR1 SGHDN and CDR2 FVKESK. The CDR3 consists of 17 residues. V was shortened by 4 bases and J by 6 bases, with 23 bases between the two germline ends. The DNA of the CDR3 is TGTGCCAGCAGCCCTAGGAGTGGGGGGCGCGCCTGGGATACGCAGTATTTT. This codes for CASSPRSGGRAWDTQYF.

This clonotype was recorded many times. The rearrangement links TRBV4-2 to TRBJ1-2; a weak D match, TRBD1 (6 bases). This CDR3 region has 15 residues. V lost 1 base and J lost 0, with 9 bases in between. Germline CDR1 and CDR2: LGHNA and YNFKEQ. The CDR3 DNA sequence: TGTGCCAGCAGCCAAGGACAGGAGGCTAACTATGGCTACACCTTC. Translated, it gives CASSQGQEANYGYTF.

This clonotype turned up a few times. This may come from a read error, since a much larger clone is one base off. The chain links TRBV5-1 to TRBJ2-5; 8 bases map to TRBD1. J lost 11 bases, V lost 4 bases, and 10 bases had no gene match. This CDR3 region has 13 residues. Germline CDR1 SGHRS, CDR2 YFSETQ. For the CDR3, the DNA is TGCGCCAGCAGCATTTCAGGGGGCAGGGAGCAGTACTTC. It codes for CASSISGGREQYF.